These T cell receptor beta chains were read from a single sample in a study of immune heterogeneity within non-small cell lung tumors. TCRdb called the multiplex PCR reads again in MiXCR, with one record for every CDR3 protein. The table has approximately 29,000 distinct CDR3 sequences, under 35% seen once. Sequencing was done on a sample of lung tumor tissue. The receptor source for this set is a man between 35 and 55 years old with non-small cell lung cancer. CDR3s include the opening cysteine and the closing phenylalanine or tryptophan. The D gene is left open where the match is weak. Clone size appears in some rows only: once, few, many, or a class for an expanded clone.

J gene | V gene | clone size | D gene | CDR3 DNA | CDR3 protein
TRBJ2-5 | TRBV5-1 | - | - | TGCACCAGCAGCTACGAGCCTGGGCATCAAGAGACCCAGTACTTC | CTSSYEPGHQETQYF
TRBJ2-7 | TRBV19 | many | TRBD2 | TGTGCCATCAGGACTAGCGGGAGGGAAGGTGAGCAGTACTTC | CAIRTSGREGEQYF
TRBJ2-5 | TRBV29-1 | few | - | TGCAGCGTTGTAGGTCCTGACGGTTTAGAGACCCAGTACTTC | CSVVGPDGLETQYF
TRBJ2-1 | TRBV20-1 | medium-sized | TRBD2 | TGCAGTGCTCCCCATCGGACTAGCGGGATTCACAATGAGCAGTTCTTC | CSAPHRTSGIHNEQFF
TRBJ2-1 | TRBV12-3/TRBV12-4 | once | - | TGTGCCAGCAGTTTGCAGGGTCTCTCCTACAATGAGAAGTTCTTC | CASSLQGLSYNEKFF
TRBJ1-1 | TRBV19 | many | - | TGTGCCAGTAGTAACTCCCTCGCAAGATCGAACACTGAAGCTTTCTTT | CASSNSLARSNTEAFF
TRBJ1-5 | TRBV19 | few | - | TGTGCCAGCTCTTGGCAGTTTTATAGCAATCAGCCCCAGCATTTT | CASSWQFYSNQPQHF
TRBJ1-5 | TRBV24-1 | medium-sized | - | TGTGCCACCAGCACCACGGAGGGTTGGCCCCAGCATTTT | CATSTTEGWPQHF
TRBJ1-4 | TRBV15 | many | - | TGTGCCACCAGCAGAGGAAGAAATGAAAAACTGTTTTTT | CATSRGRNEKLFF
TRBJ2-5 | TRBV6-1 | few | - | TGTGCCAGCAAGATCTGGGGGGCCGGAGAGACCCAGTACTTC | CASKIWGAGETQYF
TRBJ2-5 | TRBV15 | - | TRBD1 | TGTGCCACCAGCAGGGACAGGGGTGGGGAGACCCAGTACTTC | CATSRDRGGETQYF
TRBJ1-2 | TRBV3-1 | few | - | TGTGCCAGCAGCCAAGATGTCAGTAACTATGGCTACACCTTC | CASSQDVSNYGYTF
TRBJ2-6 | TRBV6-5 | - | - | TGTGCCAGCAGTTACGGACAGCCCGGCTCTGGGGCCAACGTCCTGACTTTC | CASSYGQPGSGANVLTF
TRBJ1-5 | TRBV12-5 | many | TRBD1 | TGTGCGACCACTCAGGGGGGGGCTAACCAGCCCCAGCATTTT | CATTQGGANQPQHF
TRBJ2-1 | TRBV4-1 | few | TRBD1 | TGCGCCAGCAGCTTAGACAGGGTCAGGAATGAGCAGTTCTTC | CASSLDRVRNEQFF
TRBJ1-6 | TRBV7-8 | many | TRBD1 | TGTGCCAGCAGCTTAGCGCTGGGACAGGGCTCCTATAATTCACCCCTCCACTTT | CASSLALGQGSYNSPLHF
TRBJ2-5 | TRBV6-2/TRBV6-3 | - | - | TGTGCCAGCAGTTACCGGAACAGGGAAGAGACCCAGTACTTC | CASSYRNREETQYF
TRBJ1-5 | TRBV19 | few | TRBD1 | TGTGCCAGTAGTAGGCCAGGGGGGAATCAGCCCCAGCATTTT | CASSRPGGNQPQHF
TRBJ1-2 | TRBV5-6 | - | TRBD1 | TGTGCCAGCAGCTCGGCGGGACAGGTCTATGGCTACACCTTC | CASSSAGQVYGYTF
TRBJ2-7 | TRBV28 | many | - | TGTGCCAGCAGTTTGGGTAGCTCCCCCTACGAGCAGTACTTC | CASSLGSSPYEQYF
TRBJ2-3 | TRBV12-3/TRBV12-4 | few | - | TGTGCCAGCAGTTTTCGTGGTGTAACAGATACGCAGTATTTT | CASSFRGVTDTQYF
TRBJ2-1 | TRBV6-2/TRBV6-3 | - | - | TGTGCCAGCAGTCCCTGGACAGCTAACAATGAGCAGTTCTTC | CASSPWTANNEQFF
TRBJ1-6 | TRBV30 | - | TRBD1 | TGTGCCTGGAGTGTAACAGGGGTTTCGTCCCTCCACTTT | CAWSVTGVSSLHF
TRBJ2-5 | TRBV11-3 | - | TRBD1 | TGTGCCAGCAGCGCCACAGGGGAAGAGACCCAGTACTTC | CASSATGEETQYF
TRBJ1-5 | TRBV12-3/TRBV12-4 | once | - | TGTGCCATCCGGGGAGGGGGGGACTATCAGCCCCAGCATTTT | CAIRGGGDYQPQHF
TRBJ1-1 | TRBV5-1 | - | - | TGCGCCAGCAGTTATGACGTGTTCAACACTGAAGCTTTCTTT | CASSYDVFNTEAFF
TRBJ1-2 | TRBV7-2 | many | - | TGTGCCAGCAGCTTAGGGGGGGCATATGGCTACACCTTC | CASSLGGAYGYTF
TRBJ1-3 | TRBV6-2/TRBV6-3 | many | - | TGTGCCAGCAGTTACTGGAGGGGCCCCACTGGAAACACCATATATTTT | CASSYWRGPTGNTIYF
TRBJ1-1 | TRBV20-1 | - | TRBD1 | TGCAGTGCTAGAGGAGCATTGGACAGGGACGACACTGAAGCTTTCTTT | CSARGALDRDDTEAFF
TRBJ2-7 | TRBV12-3/TRBV12-4 | many | TRBD1 | TGTGCCAGCAGTGGACAGGGGGCTAATATCTACGAGCAGTACTTC | CASSGQGANIYEQYF
TRBJ2-2 | TRBV5-1 | few | TRBD1 | TGCGCCAGCAGCTTGAATCAGGTGTCAGGGGGCCCCGGGGAGCTGTTTTTT | CASSLNQVSGGPGELFF
TRBJ2-5 | TRBV5-5 | - | - | TGTGCCAGCAGCTTGGGACTATTACAAGAGACCCAGTACTTC | CASSLGLLQETQYF
TRBJ1-5 | TRBV20-1 | few | - | TGCAGTGCTAGAGATAGCAGGGAGCCGAATCAGCCCCAGCATTTT | CSARDSREPNQPQHF
TRBJ1-5 | TRBV10-3 | many | - | TGTGCCATCAGTGGGCTGGAGGGGAGTCAGCCCCAGCATTTT | CAISGLEGSQPQHF
TRBJ1-5 | TRBV20-1 | - | - | TGCAGTGCACAAACAGGGTTAAGTAATCAGCCCCAGCATTTT | CSAQTGLSNQPQHF
TRBJ1-2 | TRBV12-5 | medium-sized | - | TGTGCTAGTGGTTTGGCGTACCGAGTAAGCTATGGCTACACCTTC | CASGLAYRVSYGYTF
TRBJ2-3 | TRBV13 | - | - | TGTGCCAGTATCACTTCGGGGGCTTCCCCAGATACGCAGTATTTT | CASITSGASPDTQYF